This TCR beta chain was identified during a study of control samples from healthy donors and cancer patients. This CDR3 has 12 amino acids. Trimming removed 5 bases from V and 0 bases from J, with 6 bases in between. CDR1 SGHRS and CDR2 YFSETQ come from the germline V gene. Sequencing used immunoSEQ multiplex PCR; TCRdb keeps in-frame clones, though not all of them. The profile shows tens of thousands of clones, more than 90% of them singletons. This chain joins TRBV5-1 and TRBJ2-7; D remains unclear. The sequenced material came from PBMCs. This TCR came from a middle-aged man with colorectal cancer. The CDR3: CASRLDSYEQYF. The CDR3 region has the DNA TGCGCCAGCAGGCTAGACTCCTACGAGCAGTACTTC.